Listed below are T cell receptor beta chains from one sample, sequenced in a study of control samples from healthy donors and cancer patients. Libraries were prepared by immunoSEQ multiplex PCR; TCRdb keeps only in-frame clonotypes and omits some of them. The table lists some 120,000 clones, approximately 95% of them singletons. Sequenced input: blood. The receptors derive from a man aged 30-40 years in good health. CDR3s include the opening cysteine and the closing phenylalanine or tryptophan. Fields, in order: J gene, V gene, CDR3 protein.

>TRBJ2-7|TRBV5-4
CASSPTGWGAEQYF
>TRBJ2-1|TRBV2
CASILGGASYNEQFF
>TRBJ2-3|TRBV23-1
CASTTADTQYF
>TRBJ2-3|TRBV5-1
CASSLGQTLSDTQYF
>TRBJ2-2|TRBV19
CASSDGRAVTGELFF
>TRBJ2-4|TRBV30
CAWSDSDRPKNIQYF
>TRBJ2-3|TRBV5-1
CASSSGGTQPTDTQYF
>TRBJ1-1|TRBV5-1
CASSPQQAARTEAFF
>TRBJ2-7|TRBV13
CASSLVGRGYEQYF
>TRBJ1-1|TRBV7-2
CASSRGPQNTEAFF
>TRBJ1-5|TRBV4-3
CASSQSRYSMNQPQHF
>TRBJ1-5|TRBV6-4
CASSVGGNQPQHF
>TRBJ1-2|TRBV6-6
CASRDDGGDGYTF
>TRBJ1-2|TRBV4-3
CASSLTATITNYGYTF
>TRBJ1-2|TRBV14
CASSPGQGVFYGYTF
>TRBJ1-2|TRBV6-1
CASSERENYGYTF
>TRBJ1-5|TRBV10-3
CAISEGDSTLQPQHF
>TRBJ2-1|TRBV6-5
CASSRYGGDSNEQFF
>TRBJ1-2|TRBV7-9
CASSLGQGAVNYGYTF
>TRBJ1-1|TRBV7-2
CASVLGPQNTEAFF
>TRBJ1-3|TRBV6-5
CASKTGTSGNTIYF
>TRBJ1-1|TRBV5-8
CASSPGMISEAFF
>TRBJ2-3|TRBV18
CASSLTTGRITDTQYF
>TRBJ1-2|TRBV14
CASVRPGQEFYGYTF
>TRBJ2-2|TRBV7-2
CASSSGQLNTGELFF
>TRBJ2-5|TRBV5-1
CASSLETGLEETQYF
>TRBJ1-3|TRBV7-9
CASSFVSRGPEGNTIYF
>TRBJ1-2|TRBV27
CASSFRDSPGYTF
>TRBJ2-7|TRBV4-1
CASSQDRGMLDEQYF
>TRBJ1-4|TRBV2
CASSVRANEKLFF
>TRBJ1-6|TRBV6-5
CASSYDSNSPLHF
>TRBJ1-2|TRBV10-3
CAISETAEPSDGYTF
>TRBJ2-7|TRBV6-5
CASTTGTIYEQYF
>TRBJ2-5|TRBV4-3
CASSQDGWGRRETQYF
>TRBJ2-7|TRBV28
CASPLTSGGLIHEQYF
>TRBJ2-5|TRBV9
CASSPGLAGLGETQYF
>TRBJ2-5|TRBV7-9
CASSFGGADQETQYF
>TRBJ2-1|TRBV5-4
CASSASGGSYNEQFF
>TRBJ1-5|TRBV28
CASSPGWEPGNQPQHF
>TRBJ2-3|TRBV15
CATSRDPVDTQYF
>TRBJ1-6|TRBV4-3
CASSQDTTGTTSPLHF
>TRBJ1-2|TRBV29-1
CSVGGGLLYGYTF
>TRBJ2-7|TRBV30
CAWRPPLRRSYEQYF
>TRBJ1-3|TRBV7-8
CASSLAVDRGAGNTIYF
>TRBJ1-3|TRBV19
CASSLRSSGNTIYF
>TRBJ1-5|TRBV30
CAWSVLGKSAQHF